This T cell receptor (beta chain) came from a study of blood T cell repertoires in COVID-19. About the study: Acute and convalescent COVID-19 specimens originated in the United States, Italy and Spain.

Germline V CDR1 and CDR2: SGHTA, FQGTGA. The CDR3 length is 17 residues. The V gene end was trimmed by 1 base and the J gene end by 0 bases; junction bases not matched to a gene: 3. Authors' processing steps: Amplification with reference gene primers provided the estimates of nucleated cell counts. Using immunoSEQ multiplex PCR, the repertoire was profiled, and TCRdb retains in-frame clones only, with some absent. The D gene and trimming were derived from the DNA, and the V and J assignments and clone size from that table. Of 9,500 to 15,000 clones listed, approximately 82% were seen once; the top ten hold roughly a fifth.

This TCR derives from a human donor in a cohort sampled during active COVID-19. The chain recombines TRBV7-3 with TRBJ2-1, with TRBD2 matching over 10 bases. The sample comprised peripheral blood. CDR3 in amino acids: CASSLIAGGLSYNEQFF. In DNA form, the CDR3 reads TGTGCCAGCAGCTTAATAGCGGGGGGCCTCTCCTACAATGAGCAGTTCTTC.